This T cell receptor beta chain derives from a study of beta chain features in type 1 diabetes. V shed 2 bases, J shed 8 bases, and the junction held 9 bases outside the gene matches. The CDR3 runs 16 residues. Germline V gene sequence: CDR1 SGDLS, CDR2 YYNGEE. A single heparinised draw of approximately 100 mL on average was taken per donor. Expressed TCRB transcripts got sequenced, as all isolated RNA was reverse transcribed. Assay used: immunoSEQ multiplex PCR; TCRdb lists only in-frame clones, some missing. This table holds approximately 330,000 clones, approximately 11% found once. The chain combines TRBV9 with TRBJ2-3; 12 positions agree with TRBD2. This receptor was identified in a young woman in good health. Sequenced sample: naive CD4+ T cells from blood. The CDR3 region has the DNA TGTGCCAGCAGCGTTTTTACTAGCGGGGGGCCGCCTACGCAGTATTTT. Translating gives CASSVFTSGGPPTQYF.